These T cell receptor beta chains were read from a single sample in a study of blood T cell repertoires in COVID-19. Clones were read by immunoSEQ multiplex PCR, and TCRdb kept only the in-frame ones, dropping some. The sample carries over 200,000 clones, 80% to 90% recorded once. Sequencing input: peripheral blood. Receptors were obtained from a man at least 80 years old with acute or convalescent COVID-19. The CDR3 runs from the conserved cysteine through the conserved F or W. A D gene is named only where the DNA matches it firmly. Clone size is stated in some rows and not others, as once, few, many or a class when expanded.

D: TRBD1; size: NA; V: TRBV5-1; J: TRBJ2-6; CDR3: CASSLAGTVSGANVLTF; DNA: TGCGCCAGCAGCTTGGCCGGGACAGTCTCTGGGGCCAACGTCCTGACTTTC
D: NA; size: few; V: TRBV6-6; J: TRBJ1-1; CDR3: CASTPGEGSGAFF; DNA: TGTGCCAGCACCCCGGGCGAGGGAAGCGGAGCTTTCTTT
D: TRBD1; size: NA; V: TRBV6-5; J: TRBJ1-2; CDR3: CASPPDRDAGYTF; DNA: TGTGCCAGCCCCCCGGACAGGGATGCTGGCTACACCTTC
D: NA; size: NA; V: TRBV5-4; J: TRBJ2-5; CDR3: CASSLAAQAQYF; DNA: TGTGCCAGCAGCTTGGCGGCCCAGGCCCAGTACTTC
D: TRBD2; size: NA; V: TRBV19; J: TRBJ2-4; CDR3: CASSKGLAELAKNIQYF; DNA: TGTGCCAGTAGTAAGGGACTAGCGGAGTTAGCCAAAAACATTCAGTACTTC
D: NA; size: NA; V: TRBV5-1; J: TRBJ2-3; CDR3: CASSFSGASTDTQYF; DNA: TGCGCCAGCAGCTTTAGCGGAGCTAGCACAGATACGCAGTATTTT
D: NA; size: NA; V: TRBV28; J: TRBJ2-5; CDR3: CASSLSGGTNQETQYF; DNA: TGTGCCAGCAGTTTAAGTGGTGGGACAAACCAAGAGACCCAGTACTTC
D: NA; size: NA; V: TRBV5-1; J: TRBJ2-2; CDR3: CASSLVATKAGELFF; DNA: TGCGCCAGCAGCTTGGTAGCGACGAAGGCCGGGGAGCTGTTTTTT
D: NA; size: NA; V: TRBV7-9; J: TRBJ2-3; CDR3: CASRLTGDTQYF; DNA: TGTGCCAGCAGATTAACTGGAGATACGCAGTATTTT
D: NA; size: NA; V: TRBV4-1; J: TRBJ2-3; CDR3: CASSHGSTPSGYTDTQYF; DNA: TGCGCCAGCAGCCACGGAAGCACACCGTCGGGGTACACAGATACGCAGTATTTT
D: NA; size: NA; V: TRBV27; J: TRBJ1-5; CDR3: CASSLWPYRDQPQHF; DNA: TGTGCCAGCAGTTTATGGCCTTACAGGGATCAGCCCCAGCATTTT
D: NA; size: NA; V: TRBV7-3; J: TRBJ1-6; CDR3: CASSLTPSSPLHF; DNA: TGTGCCAGCAGCTTAACCCCATCCTCACCCCTCCACTTT
D: TRBD1; size: NA; V: TRBV11-2; J: TRBJ2-3; CDR3: CASGQGAADTQYF; DNA: TGTGCCAGCGGACAGGGGGCCGCAGATACGCAGTATTTT
D: TRBD2; size: once; V: TRBV19; J: TRBJ2-1; CDR3: CASSMGGYGNEQFF; DNA: TGTGCCAGTAGTATGGGGGGGTACGGCAATGAGCAGTTCTTC
D: NA; size: NA; V: TRBV27; J: TRBJ1-3; CDR3: CASSSAGELGNTIYF; DNA: TGTGCCAGCAGTTCAGCCGGGGAGCTTGGAAACACCATATATTTT
D: TRBD2; size: NA; V: TRBV24-1; J: TRBJ2-1; CDR3: CATSDRTSGNYNEQFF; DNA: TGTGCCACCAGTGACCGAACTAGCGGGAATTACAATGAGCAGTTCTTC
D: NA; size: once; V: TRBV19; J: TRBJ1-5; CDR3: CASSIYQVNQPQHF; DNA: TGTGCCAGTAGTATTTATCAGGTTAATCAGCCCCAGCATTTT
D: TRBD2; size: NA; V: TRBV3-1/TRBV3-2; J: TRBJ2-1; CDR3: CASSQGAGGPYNEQFF; DNA: TGTGCCAGCAGCCAAGGGGCGGGAGGCCCCTACAATGAGCAGTTCTTC
D: TRBD1; size: NA; V: TRBV28; J: TRBJ1-1; CDR3: CASTTGAGTEAFF; DNA: TGTGCCAGCACGACAGGGGCAGGGACTGAAGCTTTCTTT
D: TRBD2; size: NA; V: TRBV7-9; J: TRBJ2-3; CDR3: CASSFIAGGSDTQYF; DNA: TGTGCCAGCAGCTTTATTGCGGGAGGCTCAGATACGCAGTATTTT
D: NA; size: once; V: TRBV3-1/TRBV3-2; J: TRBJ1-4; CDR3: CASSHLGKKLFF; DNA: TGTGCCAGCAGCCACCTAGGAAAAAAACTGTTTTTT
D: TRBD1; size: NA; V: TRBV27; J: TRBJ1-2; CDR3: CASRVAGTGGSYGYTF; DNA: TGTGCCAGCAGGGTCGCCGGGACAGGGGGTAGCTATGGCTACACCTTC
D: NA; size: NA; V: TRBV6-6; J: TRBJ1-5; CDR3: CASRQAYSNQPQHF; DNA: TGTGCCAGCCGACAGGCTTATAGCAATCAGCCCCAGCATTTT
D: TRBD1; size: few; V: TRBV19; J: TRBJ1-3; CDR3: CASTPGQPGNTIYF; DNA: TGTGCCAGCACCCCGGGACAGCCCGGAAACACCATATATTTT
D: NA; size: NA; V: TRBV27; J: TRBJ2-7; CDR3: CASGFRAGQRSYEQYF; DNA: TGTGCCAGCGGGTTCCGCGCGGGACAGCGCTCCTACGAGCAGTACTTC
D: TRBD1; size: NA; V: TRBV15; J: TRBJ2-7; CDR3: CATSRTRQGGYEQYF; DNA: TGTGCCACCAGCAGAACCCGACAGGGTGGATACGAGCAGTACTTC
D: TRBD1; size: NA; V: TRBV12-3/TRBV12-4; J: TRBJ1-1; CDR3: CASSQGQGRAFF; DNA: TGTGCCAGCAGCCAGGGACAGGGCCGAGCTTTCTTT
D: TRBD2; size: NA; V: TRBV4-3; J: TRBJ2-2; CDR3: CASSQDLAGGPSTGELFF; DNA: TGCGCCAGCAGCCAAGATCTAGCGGGAGGGCCTAGCACCGGGGAGCTGTTTTTT
D: NA; size: NA; V: TRBV14; J: TRBJ2-7; CDR3: CASSPNRVHEQYF; DNA: TGTGCCAGCAGCCCCAACAGGGTCCACGAGCAGTACTTC
D: NA; size: NA; V: TRBV21-1; J: TRBJ1-5; CDR3: CASSSRGDRGHNLHF; DNA: TGTGCCAGCAGCTCTCGGGGGGACAGGGGACACAACTTGCATTTT
D: NA; size: NA; V: TRBV11-2; J: TRBJ1-5; CDR3: CASSFQENQPQHF; DNA: TGTGCCAGCAGCTTTCAGGAAAATCAGCCCCAGCATTTT
D: NA; size: NA; V: TRBV10-1; J: TRBJ2-2; CDR3: CASSERGTGELFF; DNA: TGCGCCAGCAGTGAGAGGGGCACCGGGGAGCTGTTTTTT
D: TRBD1; size: NA; V: TRBV19; J: TRBJ1-5; CDR3: CASSIAVGGQGSNQPQHF; DNA: TGTGCCAGTAGTATAGCAGTAGGAGGACAGGGAAGCAATCAGCCCCAGCATTTT
D: NA; size: NA; V: TRBV20-1; J: TRBJ1-2; CDR3: CSENRGYTF; DNA: TGCAGTGAGAACAGAGGCTACACCTTC
D: NA; size: few; V: TRBV2; J: TRBJ2-3; CDR3: CASRTESFADTQYF; DNA: TGTGCCAGCAGAACGGAGTCCTTCGCAGATACGCAGTATTTT
D: TRBD2; size: NA; V: TRBV19; J: TRBJ2-7; CDR3: CASTPGRALSFYEQYF; DNA: TGTGCCAGTACCCCGGGGAGGGCGCTATCTTTCTACGAGCAGTACTTC
D: TRBD1; size: NA; V: TRBV28; J: TRBJ1-5; CDR3: CASRTGTGNQPQHF; DNA: TGTGCCAGCAGAACCGGGACAGGCAATCAGCCCCAGCATTTT
D: TRBD1; size: NA; V: TRBV10-1; J: TRBJ2-2; CDR3: CASSGTGDNTGELFF; DNA: TGCGCCAGCAGTGGGACAGGGGATAACACCGGGGAGCTGTTTTTT
D: NA; size: NA; V: TRBV6-6; J: TRBJ2-5; CDR3: CASGDSGETQYF; DNA: TGTGCCAGCGGGGACTCTGGGGAGACCCAGTACTTC
D: NA; size: NA; V: TRBV19; J: TRBJ1-5; CDR3: CASDFGGNQPQHF; DNA: TGTGCCAGTGACTTCGGCGGCAATCAGCCCCAGCATTTT
D: TRBD2; size: NA; V: TRBV19; J: TRBJ2-1; CDR3: CASSQQSGTNEQFF; DNA: TGTGCCAGTAGTCAGCAGAGCGGGACCAATGAGCAGTTCTTC
D: NA; size: once; V: TRBV7-6; J: TRBJ1-5; CDR3: CASSLGGPNQPQHF; DNA: TGTGCCAGCAGCTTGGGAGGACCCAATCAGCCCCAGCATTTT
D: NA; size: NA; V: TRBV3-1/TRBV3-2; J: TRBJ2-7; CDR3: CASSQARVAPYF; DNA: TGTGCCAGCAGCCAAGCCCGGGTAGCCCCGTACTTC
D: TRBD1; size: NA; V: TRBV24-1; J: TRBJ2-7; CDR3: CATSDTGTGGNEQYF; DNA: TGTGCCACCAGTGATACCGGGACAGGGGGTAACGAGCAGTACTTC
D: TRBD1; size: NA; V: TRBV28; J: TRBJ1-4; CDR3: CASSYRDRDEKLFF; DNA: TGTGCCAGCAGTTACCGGGACAGGGATGAAAAACTGTTTTTT
D: TRBD2; size: NA; V: TRBV7-8; J: TRBJ2-7; CDR3: CASSLLAGEGEQYF; DNA: TGTGCCAGCAGCTTACTAGCGGGAGAGGGCGAGCAGTACTTC
D: TRBD2; size: few; V: TRBV4-3; J: TRBJ2-1; CDR3: CASSQEAGGYNEQFF; DNA: TGCGCCAGCAGCCAAGAAGCGGGAGGCTACAATGAGCAGTTCTTC
D: NA; size: many; V: TRBV5-1; J: TRBJ2-1; CDR3: CASSLTGPWDEQFF; DNA: TGCGCCAGCAGCTTGACAGGGCCCTGGGATGAGCAGTTCTTC
D: NA; size: NA; V: TRBV2; J: TRBJ1-4; CDR3: CASSRGMGEKLFF; DNA: TGTGCCAGCAGTCGGGGTATGGGTGAAAAACTGTTTTTT
D: TRBD1; size: NA; V: TRBV6-5; J: TRBJ1-6; CDR3: CASSYTTGEDSPLHF; DNA: TGTGCCAGCAGTTACACCACAGGGGAGGATTCACCCCTCCACTTT
D: NA; size: NA; V: TRBV15; J: TRBJ2-7; CDR3: CATSGGAYEQYF; DNA: TGTGCCACCAGCGGCGGGGCTTACGAGCAGTACTTC
D: NA; size: NA; V: TRBV4-1; J: TRBJ2-1; CDR3: CASRHATGTGGGNEQFF; DNA: TGCGCCAGCAGACACGCGACCGGGACGGGGGGCGGCAATGAGCAGTTCTTC
D: NA; size: NA; V: TRBV2; J: TRBJ2-2; CDR3: CASTPGVGTGELFF; DNA: TGTGCCAGCACCCCCGGGGTGGGTACCGGGGAGCTGTTTTTT